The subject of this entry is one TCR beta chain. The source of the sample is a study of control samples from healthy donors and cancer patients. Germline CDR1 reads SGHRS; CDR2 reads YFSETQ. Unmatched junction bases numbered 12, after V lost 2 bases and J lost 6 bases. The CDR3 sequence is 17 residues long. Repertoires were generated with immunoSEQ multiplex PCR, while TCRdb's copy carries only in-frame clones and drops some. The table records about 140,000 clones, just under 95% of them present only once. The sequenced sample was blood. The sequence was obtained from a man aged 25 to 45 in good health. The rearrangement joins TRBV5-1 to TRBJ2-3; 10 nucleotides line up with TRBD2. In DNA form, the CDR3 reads TGCGCCAGCAGCTTCACCTCTAGCGGGAGTGCGGGGGATACGCAGTATTTT. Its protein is CASSFTSSGSAGDTQYF.